The rows below give T cell receptor beta chains drawn from one sample of a study of PD-L1 blockade in urothelial cancer. The repertoire was sequenced with immunoSEQ multiplex PCR; TCRdb's copy has only in-frame clones and lacks some. The table has tens of thousands of clones, 90% seen once; the top ten hold approximately 4.5%. Sequencing was performed on PBMCs, taken around atezolizumab (anti-PD-L1) treatment. These receptors were collected from a man in his 70s with urothelial cancer. CDR3s include the opening cysteine and the closing phenylalanine or tryptophan. The D gene is left open where the match is weak. Expanded clones are given a class, and other clones once, few, many or no size at all.

v_call	j_call	d_call	clone_size	cdr3_aa	cdr3_nt
TRBV6-6	TRBJ2-7	.	once	CASSYMANYEQYF	TGTGCCAGCAGTTACATGGCCAATTACGAGCAGTACTTC
TRBV14	TRBJ2-3	TRBD2	.	CASSQDIGGLAVSTDTQYF	TGTGCCAGCAGCCAAGATATAGGGGGACTAGCGGTCTCCACAGATACGCAGTATTTT
TRBV18	TRBJ1-4	TRBD1	once	CASSPRTGGNEKLFF	TGTGCCAGCTCACCACGGACAGGGGGCAATGAAAAACTGTTTTTT
TRBV6-6	TRBJ2-1	.	.	CASSYLGGEQFF	TGTGCCAGCAGTTACCTAGGTGGAGAGCAGTTCTTC
TRBV5-1	TRBJ2-5	.	.	CASSLVRVEETQYF	TGCGCCAGCAGCTTGGTGCGGGTCGAGGAGACCCAGTACTTC
TRBV10-1	TRBJ2-3	.	once	CASSPRGTLDTQYF	TGCGCCAGCAGCCCTCGAGGAACCTTGGATACGCAGTATTTT
TRBV2	TRBJ2-1	.	.	CASSSYSNEQFF	TGTGCCAGCAGTTCCTACAGCAATGAGCAGTTCTTC
TRBV11-2	TRBJ1-4	.	.	CASSAGVATNEKLFF	TGTGCCAGCAGCGCGGGGGTTGCAACTAATGAAAAACTGTTTTTT
TRBV19	TRBJ2-2	.	.	CASSIGLGSVNTGELFF	TGTGCCAGTAGTATAGGACTTGGAAGCGTGAACACCGGGGAGCTGTTTTTT
TRBV28	TRBJ2-7	.	.	CASRISGFANSYEQYF	TGTGCCAGCAGAATAAGCGGGTTCGCTAACTCCTACGAGCAGTACTTC
TRBV29-1	TRBJ2-1	TRBD1	.	CSVGRQGIRNEQFF	TGCAGCGTGGGTAGACAGGGGATTCGCAATGAGCAGTTCTTC
TRBV19	TRBJ2-6	TRBD2	.	CASSPTSGRVSGANVLTF	TGTGCCAGTAGTCCCACTAGCGGGAGGGTTTCTGGGGCCAACGTCCTGACTTTC
TRBV18	TRBJ2-5	.	.	CASSPKAYSQETQYF	TGTGCCAGCTCACCAAAGGCTTACAGCCAAGAGACCCAGTACTTC
TRBV11-2	TRBJ2-7	TRBD1	.	CASSSGQPYYEQYF	TGTGCCAGCAGCTCGGGACAGCCATATTACGAGCAGTACTTC
TRBV28	TRBJ1-4	.	.	CASRIRTVNEKLFF	TGTGCCAGCAGAATCCGGACAGTTAATGAAAAACTGTTTTTT
TRBV6-1	TRBJ2-1	TRBD2	.	CASSGTSNSYNEQFF	TGTGCCAGCAGTGGGACTAGCAACTCCTACAATGAGCAGTTCTTC
TRBV28	TRBJ2-1	.	once	CASSLVELRPASSYNEQFF	TGTGCCAGCAGTTTAGTAGAGCTCCGGCCCGCTAGCTCCTACAATGAGCAGTTCTTC
TRBV5-5	TRBJ1-2	.	once	CASSREGINYGYTF	TGTGCCAGCAGCCGGGAAGGGATTAACTATGGCTACACCTTC
TRBV28	TRBJ1-5	.	.	CASSLNSYSNQPQHF	TGTGCCAGCAGTTTAAACTCGTATAGCAATCAGCCCCAGCATTTT
TRBV5-1	TRBJ2-5	.	.	CASSLGSVNAGTQYF	TGCGCCAGCAGCTTGGGTAGCGTAAACGCTGGGACCCAGTACTTC
TRBV28	TRBJ2-5	TRBD1	once	CATTRTGQETQYF	TGTGCCACGACAAGGACAGGGCAAGAGACCCAGTACTTC
TRBV19	TRBJ2-7	TRBD2	.	CASSMRGGSGYEQYF	TGTGCCAGTAGTATGCGGGGCGGGAGCGGGTACGAGCAGTACTTC
TRBV6-6	TRBJ2-3	TRBD2	.	CASSATSGRIDTQYF	TGTGCCAGCAGTGCGACTAGCGGGAGGATCGATACGCAGTATTTT
TRBV11-2	TRBJ1-3	.	.	CASSLGLISGNTIYF	TGTGCCAGCAGCTTGGGACTGATCTCTGGAAACACCATATATTTT
TRBV5-4	TRBJ2-1	.	.	CASSPAGSSYNEQFF	TGTGCCAGCAGCCCAGCGGGTAGCTCCTACAATGAGCAGTTCTTC
TRBV27	TRBJ2-7	.	.	CASSLSRGAYEQYF	TGTGCCAGCAGTTTAAGCAGGGGGGCCTACGAGCAGTACTTC
TRBV11-2	TRBJ2-7	TRBD1	.	CASSPPDRSYEQYF	TGTGCCAGCAGCCCTCCGGACAGGAGCTACGAGCAGTACTTC
TRBV18	TRBJ1-5	.	few	CASSEGQNQPQHF	TGTGCCAGCTCAGAAGGACAGAATCAGCCCCAGCATTTT
TRBV9	TRBJ2-7	.	.	CASSVAEGGYEQYF	TGTGCCAGCAGCGTAGCAGAGGGCGGCTACGAGCAGTACTTC
TRBV18	TRBJ2-7	TRBD2	.	CASSLAGRQRGRSYEQYF	TGTGCCAGCTCACTAGCGGGACGACAGAGGGGAAGGTCCTACGAGCAGTACTTC
TRBV20-1	TRBJ1-1	.	once	CSATGLRRAFF	TGCAGTGCTACAGGCCTAAGACGAGCTTTCTTT
TRBV5-4	TRBJ2-7	.	once	CASSLARQPYEQYF	TGTGCCAGCAGCTTGGCAAGACAACCCTACGAGCAGTACTTC
TRBV28	TRBJ2-1	TRBD1	.	CASSRSDQDREFF	TGTGCCAGCAGCCGATCCGACCAGGACAGGGAGTTCTTC
TRBV27	TRBJ2-5	TRBD2	.	CASGLAGVGETQYF	TGTGCCAGCGGACTAGCGGGAGTTGGGGAGACCCAGTACTTC
TRBV2	TRBJ2-7	.	.	CASSGWRFSYEQYF	TGTGCCAGCAGTGGATGGAGGTTCTCCTACGAGCAGTACTTC
TRBV9	TRBJ2-7	TRBD2	many	CASSVGLAGPPYEQYF	TGTGCCAGCAGCGTAGGACTAGCGGGCCCACCCTACGAGCAGTACTTC
TRBV7-9	TRBJ2-3	TRBD2	.	CASSLQLAASTDTQYF	TGTGCCAGCAGCTTGCAACTAGCGGCTAGCACAGATACGCAGTATTTT
TRBV6-1	TRBJ2-2	.	.	CASRAPWGLTGELFF	TGTGCCAGCAGGGCCCCATGGGGCCTCACCGGGGAGCTGTTTTTT
TRBV5-1	TRBJ1-4	.	.	CASSLRTGQSNEKLFF	TGCGCCAGCAGCTTGAGGACCGGACAGAGTAATGAAAAACTGTTTTTT
TRBV7-7	TRBJ2-7	TRBD1	.	CASSLDRLHEQYF	TGTGCCAGCAGCTTGGACAGGTTACACGAGCAGTACTTC
TRBV7-2	TRBJ1-5	.	.	CASSLGRKGGDQPQHF	TGTGCCAGCAGCTTAGGGAGGAAGGGAGGTGATCAGCCCCAGCATTTT
TRBV14	TRBJ2-2	.	.	CASSLVQATGELFF	TGTGCCAGCAGCCTAGTACAGGCGACCGGGGAGCTGTTTTTT
TRBV5-1	TRBJ1-4	TRBD1	few	CASSLIGQDIEKLFF	TGCGCCAGCAGCCTGATAGGACAGGATATTGAAAAACTGTTTTTT
TRBV7-8	TRBJ2-7	.	.	CASSNPAGLGEQYF	TGTGCCAGCAGCAACCCCGCAGGGTTGGGCGAGCAGTACTTC
TRBV2	TRBJ1-3	TRBD1	.	CASRGTGEVGNTIYF	TGTGCCAGCAGGGGGACAGGGGAGGTTGGAAACACCATATATTTT